This TCR beta chain was sequenced for a study of blood T cells in healthy people across ages. PCR was performed a second time for about 7 to 12 cycles using a sample-barcoded 5' primer and a J-beta primer mix. Tagging of each cDNA molecule was performed by a template-switch adaptor with 12 random nucleotides. TCRdb itself ran the 5' RACE reads through MiXCR, one entry per CDR3 protein. Of around 1,000,000 distinct CDR3 sequences listed, around 27% were seen once; the top ten hold 0.65% to 0.95%. The study, taken as a whole, reports: For the donors, CMV status was unknown and possibly confounded expanded clonotype changes. More naive CD4+ cells and higher diversity were found in long-lived than in aged donors.

Germline V gene lookup returns CDR1 MNHEY and CDR2 SVGAGI. The CDR3 has 15 residues. V dropped 5 bases and J dropped 4 bases, with 16 bases sitting between them. Comment on this clonotype: Its matching antigen is unknown.

The same specimen was also included in a second study, on T cells of mothers and their children.

The sequencing sample was made of blood. The TCR comes from a girl aged 2 to 10 in good health. The J gene is TRBJ2-3, the V gene TRBV6-5, with D maybe TRBD2 (5 bases). CDR3 region: CASSLHLGSADTQYF. In DNA form, the CDR3 reads TGTGCCAGCAGTCTTCATCTGGGGAGCGCAGATACGCAGTATTTT.